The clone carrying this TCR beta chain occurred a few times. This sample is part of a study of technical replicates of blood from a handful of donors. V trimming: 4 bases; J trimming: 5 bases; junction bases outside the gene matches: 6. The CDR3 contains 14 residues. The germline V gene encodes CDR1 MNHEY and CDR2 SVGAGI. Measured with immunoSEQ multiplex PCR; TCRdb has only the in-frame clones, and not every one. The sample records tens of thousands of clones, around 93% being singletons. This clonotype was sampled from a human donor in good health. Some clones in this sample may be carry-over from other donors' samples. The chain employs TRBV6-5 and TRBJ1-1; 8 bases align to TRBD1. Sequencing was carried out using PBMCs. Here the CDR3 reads CASSSGRGRTEAFF. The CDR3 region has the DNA TGTGCCAGCAGTTCCGGCAGGGGGCGGACTGAAGCTTTCTTT.